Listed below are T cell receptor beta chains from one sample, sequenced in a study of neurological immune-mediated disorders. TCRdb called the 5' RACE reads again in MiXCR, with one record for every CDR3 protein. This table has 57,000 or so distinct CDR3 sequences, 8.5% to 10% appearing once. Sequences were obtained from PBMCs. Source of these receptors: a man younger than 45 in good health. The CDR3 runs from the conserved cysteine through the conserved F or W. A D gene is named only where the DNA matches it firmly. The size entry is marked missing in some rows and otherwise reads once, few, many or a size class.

CDR3: CASSPRPGQWRETQYF
DNA: TGTGCCAGCAGTCCAAGACCGGGACAGTGGAGGGAGACCCAGTACTTC
J: TRBJ2-5
D: TRBD1
V: TRBV28
size: many

CDR3: CASMLVAGADNEQFF
DNA: TGCGCCAGCATGCTTGTGGCAGGGGCCGACAATGAGCAGTTCTTC
J: TRBJ2-1
D: NA
V: TRBV5-1
size: many

CDR3: CASSLALRGSDTQYF
DNA: TGTGCCAGCAGCTTAGCACTCAGGGGGTCAGATACGCAGTATTTT
J: TRBJ2-3
D: TRBD1
V: TRBV7-8
size: many

CDR3: CASSLSGQGEAFF
DNA: TGCGCCAGCAGCTTATCGGGACAGGGAGAAGCTTTCTTT
J: TRBJ1-1
D: TRBD1
V: TRBV5-1
size: many

CDR3: CASSLYRVSNSPLHF
DNA: TGTGCCAGCAGTTTGTACAGGGTCAGTAATTCACCCCTCCACTTT
J: TRBJ1-6
D: NA
V: TRBV27
size: many

CDR3: CASSQDRDTRREYF
DNA: TGTGCCAGCAGCCAAGATCGGGATACTCGAAGGGAGTACTTC
J: TRBJ2-5
D: NA
V: TRBV3-1
size: many

CDR3: CASTDAGGGFTGELFF
DNA: TGTGCCAGCACCGACGCGGGCGGCGGGTTTACCGGGGAGCTGTTTTTT
J: TRBJ2-2
D: NA
V: TRBV28
size: few

CDR3: CASSPPNAGSYNEQFF
DNA: TGTGCCAGCTCACCACCGAACGCGGGCTCCTACAATGAGCAGTTCTTC
J: TRBJ2-1
D: NA
V: TRBV18
size: few

CDR3: CANRGWAEYNEQFF
DNA: TGTGCCAACAGGGGTTGGGCTGAGTACAATGAGCAGTTCTTC
J: TRBJ2-1
D: TRBD1
V: TRBV6-1
size: NA

CDR3: CASSYRGGEAFF
DNA: TGTGCCAGCAGTTACAGGGGTGGTGAAGCTTTCTTT
J: TRBJ1-1
D: NA
V: TRBV6-6
size: many

CDR3: CAISPAQETQYF
DNA: TGTGCCATCAGCCCTGCTCAAGAGACCCAGTACTTC
J: TRBJ2-5
D: NA
V: TRBV10-3
size: many

CDR3: CASSPTGASYEQYF
DNA: TGTGCCAGCAGTCCGACAGGAGCAAGCTACGAGCAGTACTTC
J: TRBJ2-7
D: NA
V: TRBV27
size: many

CDR3: CASSLNTGGNEQFF
DNA: TGTGCCAGCAGCTTAAACACAGGGGGCAATGAGCAGTTCTTC
J: TRBJ2-1
D: TRBD1
V: TRBV7-8
size: many

CDR3: CASRVWSTDTQYF
DNA: TGTGCCAGCCGGGTGTGGAGCACAGATACGCAGTATTTT
J: TRBJ2-3
D: NA
V: TRBV27
size: many

CDR3: CASSPPWDSLDYTF
DNA: TGTGCCAGCAGTCCCCCTTGGGACAGTTTGGACTACACCTTC
J: TRBJ1-2
D: TRBD1
V: TRBV12-3/TRBV12-4
size: many

CDR3: CSATPTSYEQYF
DNA: TGCAGTGCAACGCCAACGTCCTACGAGCAGTACTTC
J: TRBJ2-7
D: NA
V: TRBV20-1
size: many

CDR3: CASSLAAEGFNYGYTF
DNA: TGTGCCAGCAGCTTAGCCGCAGAGGGCTTTAACTATGGCTACACCTTC
J: TRBJ1-2
D: NA
V: TRBV7-9
size: many

CDR3: CASSAGGGSLGQYF
DNA: TGTGCCAGCTCTGCGGGGGGGGGGTCTCTGGGGCAGTACTTC
J: TRBJ2-7
D: TRBD2
V: TRBV6-6
size: many

CDR3: CASSLGSGGEQYF
DNA: TGTGCCAGCAGCTTAGGCTCTGGAGGCGAGCAGTACTTC
J: TRBJ2-7
D: NA
V: TRBV7-2
size: many

CDR3: CASNRGQAAETQYF
DNA: TGCGCCAGCAATCGGGGACAGGCCGCCGAGACCCAGTACTTC
J: TRBJ2-5
D: TRBD1
V: TRBV5-1
size: many

CDR3: CASSLTSGSSYEQYF
DNA: TGTGCCAGCTCACTAACTAGCGGCAGCTCCTACGAGCAGTACTTC
J: TRBJ2-7
D: TRBD2
V: TRBV18
size: many

CDR3: CASSGSSGTGTDTQYF
DNA: TGCGCCAGCAGTGGATCGTCCGGGACAGGGACAGATACGCAGTATTTT
J: TRBJ2-3
D: TRBD1
V: TRBV10-1
size: many

CDR3: CASSFDGSNLYEQYF
DNA: TGCGCCAGCAGCTTTGACGGATCTAACCTCTACGAGCAGTACTTC
J: TRBJ2-7
D: NA
V: TRBV5-1
size: many

CDR3: CASTSVTVYNEQFF
DNA: TGTGCCAGCACCAGTGTGACAGTCTACAATGAGCAGTTCTTC
J: TRBJ2-1
D: NA
V: TRBV12-3/TRBV12-4
size: many

CDR3: CASSLDNSRNYGYTF
DNA: TGCGCCAGCAGCTTGGACAATTCAAGGAACTATGGCTACACCTTC
J: TRBJ1-2
D: NA
V: TRBV5-1
size: many

CDR3: CASSLGSGVPSGANVLTF
DNA: TGTGCCAGCAGCTTGGGGTCTGGCGTGCCCTCTGGGGCCAACGTCCTGACTTTC
J: TRBJ2-6
D: NA
V: TRBV7-2
size: many

CDR3: CASSLGVTPGEETQYF
DNA: TGTGCCAGCAGCTTAGGGGTGACCCCGGGGGAAGAGACCCAGTACTTC
J: TRBJ2-5
D: NA
V: TRBV7-6
size: NA

CDR3: CASSPGSYEQYF
DNA: TGTGCCAGCAGCCCCGGGTCCTACGAGCAGTACTTC
J: TRBJ2-7
D: NA
V: TRBV3-1
size: many

CDR3: CAISESRTEAFF
DNA: TGTGCCATCAGTGAGTCGAGGACTGAAGCTTTCTTT
J: TRBJ1-1
D: NA
V: TRBV10-3
size: many

CDR3: CASSVPGISEAFF
DNA: TGTGCCAGCAGTGTCCCAGGGATTTCTGAAGCTTTCTTT
J: TRBJ1-1
D: NA
V: TRBV6-1
size: few

CDR3: CASRYRDRGPPNYGYTF
DNA: TGTGCCAGCAGATATAGGGACAGGGGACCCCCTAACTATGGCTACACCTTC
J: TRBJ1-2
D: TRBD1
V: TRBV27
size: few

CDR3: CASSQDGGELFF
DNA: TGTGCCAGCAGCCAAGATGGCGGGGAGCTGTTTTTT
J: TRBJ2-2
D: NA
V: TRBV3-1
size: many

CDR3: CASSLAPGQGAYNEQFF
DNA: TGTGCCAGCAGCTTGGCCCCGGGACAGGGGGCTTACAATGAGCAGTTCTTC
J: TRBJ2-1
D: TRBD1
V: TRBV5-5
size: many

CDR3: CASSTGGTSGVYNEQFF
DNA: TGCGCCAGCTCAACGGGGGGGACTAGCGGTGTCTACAATGAGCAGTTCTTC
J: TRBJ2-1
D: TRBD2
V: TRBV5-1
size: many

CDR3: CASSVAWDYGYTF
DNA: TGTGCCAGTAGTGTCGCCTGGGACTATGGCTACACCTTC
J: TRBJ1-2
D: NA
V: TRBV19
size: NA

CDR3: CASSLANLEVLPYEQYF
DNA: TGTGCCAGCAGTTTAGCCAACTTAGAGGTCCTACCCTACGAGCAGTACTTC
J: TRBJ2-7
D: NA
V: TRBV12-3/TRBV12-4
size: few

CDR3: CASSYDPSQPQHF
DNA: TGTGCCAGCAGTTACGATCCCAGTCAGCCCCAGCATTTT
J: TRBJ1-5
D: NA
V: TRBV6-6
size: many

CDR3: CASRRATEAFF
DNA: TGTGCCAGCAGGCGTGCCACTGAAGCTTTCTTT
J: TRBJ1-1
D: NA
V: TRBV12-3/TRBV12-4
size: many

CDR3: CASSVPGTSGSEQYF
DNA: TGTGCCAGCAGCGTCCCCGGGACTAGCGGGAGCGAGCAGTACTTC
J: TRBJ2-7
D: TRBD2
V: TRBV5-6
size: many

CDR3: CSAAGLSNTGELFF
DNA: TGCAGTGCCGCGGGACTATCGAACACCGGGGAGCTGTTTTTT
J: TRBJ2-2
D: TRBD2
V: TRBV20-1
size: many

CDR3: CATSDGSTDTQYF
DNA: TGTGCCACCAGCGACGGCAGCACAGATACGCAGTATTTT
J: TRBJ2-3
D: NA
V: TRBV24-1
size: many

CDR3: CASSLGLTSGSRETQYF
DNA: TGTGCCAGCAGCTTAGGATTGACTAGCGGGAGTCGGGAGACCCAGTACTTC
J: TRBJ2-5
D: TRBD2
V: TRBV11-2
size: few

CDR3: CASSTRLAGQGYEQYF
DNA: TGTGCCAGCAGCACACGACTAGCGGGACAGGGCTACGAGCAGTACTTC
J: TRBJ2-7
D: TRBD2
V: TRBV28
size: many

CDR3: CASSPGQAPLYTDTQYF
DNA: TGTGCCAGCAGCCCCGGACAGGCCCCCCTATACACAGATACGCAGTATTTT
J: TRBJ2-3
D: TRBD1
V: TRBV12-3/TRBV12-4
size: few